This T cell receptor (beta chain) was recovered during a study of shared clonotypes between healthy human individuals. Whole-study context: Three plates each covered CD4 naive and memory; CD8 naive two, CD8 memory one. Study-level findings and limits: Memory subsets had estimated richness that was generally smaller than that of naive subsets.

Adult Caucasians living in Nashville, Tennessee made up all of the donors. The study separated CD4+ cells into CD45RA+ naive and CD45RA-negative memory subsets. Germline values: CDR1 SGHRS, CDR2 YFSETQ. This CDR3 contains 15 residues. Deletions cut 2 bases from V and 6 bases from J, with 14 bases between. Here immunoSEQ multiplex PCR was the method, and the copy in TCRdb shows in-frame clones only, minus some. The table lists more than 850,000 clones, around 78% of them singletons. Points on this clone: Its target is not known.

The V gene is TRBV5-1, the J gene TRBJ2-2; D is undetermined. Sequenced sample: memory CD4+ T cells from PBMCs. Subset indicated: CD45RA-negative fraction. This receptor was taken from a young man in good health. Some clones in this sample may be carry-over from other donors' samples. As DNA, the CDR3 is TGCGCCAGCAGCTTTGTAAATGCCTACGCCGGGGAGCTGTTTTTT. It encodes CASSFVNAYAGELFF.